This T cell receptor beta chain was sequenced during a study of Ad26.COV2.S vaccination and SARS-CoV-2 variants. TCRdb's table, derived via immunoSEQ multiplex PCR, lists solely in-frame clones and lacks some. The sample holds under 550,000 clones, 88% seen once. CDR3 length: 14 residues. Germline V lookup: CDR1 SNHLY, CDR2 FYNNEI. Indicated treatment: 15 to 20 received Ad26.COV2.S at low or high dose, single or two shots; about 5 received placebo; per-sample allocation not given. Material that was analyzed had been drawn on day 63 after the first vaccine or placebo injection. Boston supplied an adult donor aged 18-55 years. This clone has only one observation. A read error may account for a junction end that differs from germline.

Material: peripheral blood, obtained in a trial of Ad26.COV2.S vaccine versus placebo. This sequence originates from a person between 18 and 59 years old who received the Ad26.COV2.S COVID-19 vaccine or a placebo. V and J are TRBV2 and TRBJ2-1, with 7 bases that match TRBD1. Written as DNA, the CDR3 is TGTGCCAGCAGACGATATACAACTAGGGGGCCGTTCATCTTC. Its protein is CASRRYTTRGPFIF.